What follows describes a single TCR beta chain. As yet, its antigen is unknown. This specimen comes from a study of T cells after yellow fever vaccination. The study's findings and limits: Researchers noted that a small share of clonotypes showed up in both CD4 and CD8 compartments.

TCRdb analysed the 5' RACE reads with MiXCR anew, one entry per CDR3 protein. The sample shows approximately 510,000 distinct CDR3 sequences, roughly a fifth of them seen only once. This TCR was sampled from a man between 18 and 35 years old who received the YFV17D yellow fever vaccine. The source was PBMCs, collected about 20 days after the first yellow fever vaccination.

The CDR3 region has the DNA TGCAGCGTCAGGGAAACAGAAAAACTGTTTTTT. It yields the protein CSVRETEKLFF. J is TRBJ1-4 and V is TRBV29-1; the D gene is possibly TRBD1 (5 bases). Germline loops: CDR1 SQVTM, CDR2 ANQGSEA. This CDR3 contains 11 residues. The V end was cut by 6 bases, the J end by 8 bases, with 10 bases between.